Listed here is a single TCR beta chain. Its cognate antigen is unknown. This specimen comes from a study of blood T cells in healthy people across ages. V lost 7 bases, J lost 4 bases, and 13 bases lay in between. Germline V lookup: CDR1 MDHEN, CDR2 SYDVKM. The CDR3 length is 13 residues. A J-beta primer mix and a sample-barcoded 5' primer were used in a second PCR of about 7 to 12 cycles. TCRdb re-called the 5' RACE reads with MiXCR, one entry per CDR3 protein. The table lists about 1.6 million distinct CDR3 sequences, roughly 32% of them singletons. The study, taken as a whole, reports: TCR beta diversity correlated strongly with naive T cell percentage.

This receptor was obtained from a woman aged 25 to 39 in good health. The sequenced sample consisted of blood. V gene TRBV28 combines with J gene TRBJ1-2, with D possibly matching TRBD1 (6 bases). The CDR3 region has the DNA TGTGCCAGCACTATGAGCAGGGGCTATGGCTACACCTTC. It codes for CASTMSRGYGYTF.